The rows below give T cell receptor beta chains drawn from one sample of a study of T cell responses to AZD1222 COVID-19 vaccine. Repertoires were generated with immunoSEQ multiplex PCR, while TCRdb's copy carries only in-frame clones and drops some. The sample holds 75,000 to 80,000 clones, roughly 90% seen once. The sample was peripheral blood, taken 28 days after the second AZD1222 dose. The source of these receptors is an adult who received the AZD1222 COVID-19 vaccine. Both conserved end residues are part of each CDR3. Clone size is not always given. Where it is, it says once, few, many or a class for expanded clones.

TRBV5-4	once	TRBJ1-2	CASSPPGFAPAGYTF
TRBV7-2	.	TRBJ1-2	CASSLARLDRGYGYTF
TRBV28	.	TRBJ2-2	CASSRGGYTGELFF
TRBV7-2	.	TRBJ1-6	CASTLTANSPLHF
TRBV5-1	.	TRBJ2-1	CASSLGGGGAAEQFF
TRBV12-3/TRBV12-4	.	TRBJ1-6	CASSPLGSPLHF
TRBV13	.	TRBJ1-2	CASSHGTGDYGYTF
TRBV11-2	.	TRBJ1-2	CASSSTRTVANYGYTF
TRBV4-1	.	TRBJ2-2	CASSRLPGQGDTGELFF
TRBV7-7	.	TRBJ2-6	CASSTGSGANVLTF
TRBV28	.	TRBJ1-5	CASSPQIDRVNQPQHF
TRBV24-1	.	TRBJ1-2	CATSATGSGYTF
TRBV6-2/TRBV6-3	.	TRBJ2-7	CASSYREFPPNF
TRBV28	.	TRBJ2-7	CASSWRDGGSSYEQYF
TRBV6-4	.	TRBJ1-1	CASRDSGRRNTEAFF
TRBV5-1	.	TRBJ2-7	CASSIAGRPPYEQYF
TRBV13	.	TRBJ2-1	CASSFRGDRNEQFF
TRBV9	.	TRBJ2-5	CASSSGLAEQETQYF
TRBV19	.	TRBJ1-1	CASSTRGDRGTEAFF
TRBV6-2/TRBV6-3	.	TRBJ1-5	CASSYTDSNQPQHF
TRBV30	.	TRBJ1-2	CAWSVTGTGGNGYTF
TRBV6-4	.	TRBJ1-2	CASNLSLRAGRGYTF
TRBV9	.	TRBJ2-5	CASSGTSPGQGETQYF
TRBV7-9	few	TRBJ1-6	CASSVQGTYNSPLHF
TRBV28	.	TRBJ2-2	CASRPTRGTGELFF
TRBV19	.	TRBJ1-5	CASSIRGQGPNQPQHF
TRBV11-2	.	TRBJ2-7	CASSLGGYSSYEQYF
TRBV14	.	TRBJ1-6	CASSQFGEGSPLHF
TRBV6-1	.	TRBJ2-7	CASSERQPPYEQYF
TRBV7-2	once	TRBJ2-7	CASSLDAAGPREQYF
TRBV11-3	once	TRBJ2-3	CASSPGQGGTDTQYF
TRBV19	.	TRBJ1-2	CASSPAGTYGYTF
TRBV18	.	TRBJ1-5	CASSTRDIIEPQHF
TRBV6-5	.	TRBJ1-2	CASSPGQGLGYTF
TRBV27	.	TRBJ1-2	CASSSGAGGYTF
TRBV5-4	.	TRBJ2-5	CASSYDRVETQYF
TRBV11-3	.	TRBJ2-5	CASSPDGTGFKYF
TRBV21-1	.	TRBJ1-5	CASSKRGQPVSGNQPQHF
TRBV6-1	once	TRBJ1-3	CASSGGGQGSSGNTIYF
TRBV14	.	TRBJ2-2	CASSQVRQNTGELFF
TRBV7-9	.	TRBJ1-1	CASSPVGATEAFF
TRBV15	.	TRBJ1-1	CATSRDPANTEAFF
TRBV5-8	.	TRBJ1-1	CASSLWQSEAFF
TRBV11-3	.	TRBJ1-1	CASSLSMDTEAFF
TRBV2	.	TRBJ2-2	CASSYAGAPNTGELFF
TRBV30	.	TRBJ1-6	CAWSVPRNSPLHF
TRBV6-5	.	TRBJ2-5	CASSYRTGKETQYF
TRBV4-3	.	TRBJ1-2	CASSQEKGYGYTF
TRBV6-6	.	TRBJ2-7	CASSYSNYRDHEQYF
TRBV3-1/TRBV3-2	.	TRBJ1-4	CASSRGGGEKLFF